These T cell receptor beta chains were read from a single sample in a study of brain metastases from non-small cell lung cancer. Here immunoSEQ multiplex PCR was the method, and the copy in TCRdb shows in-frame clones only, minus some. The table has approximately 2,300 clones, 65% to 85% seen once; the top ten hold around 16%. Sequenced sample: tumor-adjacent normal tissue. The receptors here all came from a donor over 35 with non-small cell lung cancer. Both conserved end residues are part of each CDR3. Fields, in order: V gene, J gene, clone size, D gene, CDR3 DNA, CDR3 protein. The D gene is left open where the match is weak. Part of the rows lack a size; the others show once, few, many or a class for expanded clones.

>TRBV13|TRBJ2-7|.|.
TGTGCCAGCAGCTTGGTAAGGAACGGCGAGCAGTACTTC
CASSLVRNGEQYF
>TRBV19|TRBJ2-5|.|.
TGTGCCAGTAGTATAGCCGCTTCTAGAACCCAAGAGACCCAGTACTTC
CASSIAASRTQETQYF
>TRBV7-9|TRBJ2-1|.|.
TGTGCCAGCAGCTCACCAGGAGGGGAGAAGAATAATGAGCAGTTCTTC
CASSSPGGEKNNEQFF
>TRBV5-1|TRBJ1-1|.|.
TGCGCCAGCTCGACACTTGGGGGGAGGACGAACACTGAAGCTTTCTTT
CASSTLGGRTNTEAFF
>TRBV15|TRBJ2-7|.|TRBD2
TGTGCCACCAGCAGAGATAGGAAAAGGACTAGCGTTTACGAGCAGTACTTC
CATSRDRKRTSVYEQYF
>TRBV9|TRBJ2-2|.|TRBD2
TGTGCCAGCAGCGTAGCACTAGCGGACACCGGGGAGCTGTTTTTT
CASSVALADTGELFF
>TRBV27|TRBJ1-2|.|.
TGTGCCAGCAGCTCTTCCCATTATCAGCTGGGGGGCACCTATGGCTACACCTTC
CASSSSHYQLGGTYGYTF
>TRBV6-5|TRBJ1-5|.|.
TGTGCCAGCACTAACAGTGGAGGGGTTCAGCCCCAGCATTTT
CASTNSGGVQPQHF
>TRBV13|TRBJ1-2|few|.
TGTGCCAGCAGCGCCAGGGGTTATGATGGTTACACCTTC
CASSARGYDGYTF
>TRBV5-4|TRBJ2-1|.|.
TGTGCCAGCAGCCAAGAACTAGTTAACAATGAGCAGTTCTTC
CASSQELVNNEQFF
>TRBV13|TRBJ2-5|few|TRBD2
TGTGCCAGCAGCCCAGGACTAGCGAGGGAGACCCAGTACTTC
CASSPGLARETQYF
>TRBV21-1|TRBJ1-6|.|.
TGTGCCAGCAGCAAAAGCCGGGACTCGGCCTATTCACCCCTCCACTTT
CASSKSRDSAYSPLHF
>TRBV6-2/TRBV6-3|TRBJ2-7|.|.
TGTGCCAGCAGCACCGGGACGGGGCAGTACTTC
CASSTGTGQYF
>TRBV28|TRBJ2-7|.|TRBD2
TGTGCCAGCAGTTATGGACTAGCTTTTGTCCACGAGCAGTACTTC
CASSYGLAFVHEQYF
>TRBV2|TRBJ1-5|.|TRBD1
TGTGCCAGCAGAACCACACAGGGGCTGAATCAGCCCCAGCATTTT
CASRTTQGLNQPQHF
>TRBV12-3/TRBV12-4|TRBJ2-7|.|.
TGTGCCAGCAGCCTGGGGCAGTCCTACGAGCAGTACTTC
CASSLGQSYEQYF
>TRBV3-1/TRBV3-2|TRBJ1-4|.|.
TGTGCCAGCAGCCAACAGGCAACTAATGAAAAACTGTTTTTT
CASSQQATNEKLFF
>TRBV27|TRBJ1-2|large|.
TGTGCCAGCTCCCCCCGGAGTAGGTTGGGCGGCTACACCTTC
CASSPRSRLGGYTF
>TRBV7-2|TRBJ2-1|.|.
TGTGCCAGCAGCTTAATAGGACGGGAGTCGACTGAGCAGTTCTTC
CASSLIGRESTEQFF
>TRBV25-1|TRBJ1-3|.|.
TGTGCCAGCAGTGACGGGGAGTGGAACTCTGGAAACACCATATATTTT
CASSDGEWNSGNTIYF
>TRBV5-5|TRBJ2-4|.|.
TGTGCCAGCAGCCGTGATTTAGCCAAAAACATTCAGTACTTC
CASSRDLAKNIQYF
>TRBV7-5|TRBJ1-1|.|.
TGTGTCAGAAGCTTCTTAAAGAGGGACAGTCGTATGAACACTGAAGCTTTCTTT
CVRSFLKRDSRMNTEAFF
>TRBV2|TRBJ2-7|.|TRBD1
TGTGCCGGAAGGGAGGGGACAGGGGTAGGAGAGCAGTACTTC
CAGREGTGVGEQYF
>TRBV19|TRBJ2-1|.|.
TGTGCCAGTAGTCAGGGGCTAGCGCTCCACAATGAGCAGTTCTTC
CASSQGLALHNEQFF